Shown below are 9 T cell receptor beta chains from a single sample sequenced in a study of shared clonotypes between healthy human individuals. Method: immunoSEQ multiplex PCR; TCRdb's copy keeps in-frame clones and lacks some. The table lists approximately 2.4 million clones, 90% to 96% of them singletons, with 0.1% to 0.15% in the top ten. The sequenced sample was naive CD4+ T cells sorted from blood. This sample's subset: CD45RA+ positively selected. These receptors came from a young man in good health.

This clone was seen only once. The chain links TRBV29-1 to TRBJ2-3; TRBD2 is a possible D gene (5 bases). CDR1 is SQVTM, CDR2 ANQGSEA, per germline. The CDR3 length is 14 residues. The V and J ends lost 2 bases and 0 bases respectively, with 9 bases between them. CDR3: CSVESGYSTDTQYF. The CDR3 bases are TGCAGCGTTGAATCGGGATATAGCACAGATACGCAGTATTTT.

The rearrangement links TRBV5-1 to TRBJ1-3; 8 bases are a match to TRBD1. Trimming at V came to 4 bases and at J to 8 bases, leaving 14 bases not matched to a gene. Germline CDR1 is SGHRS and CDR2 is YFSETQ. The CDR3 totals 16 residues. This CDR3 reads CASSGTGTGAFDTIYF. CDR3 in DNA: TGCGCCAGCAGCGGGACGGGGACAGGCGCGTTTGACACCATATATTTT.

This clone appeared once. This sample also contains other DNA sequences that code for the same CDR3. The V call is TRBV5-1, the J call TRBJ1-3, with D uncertain. The CDR3 sequence is 15 residues long. V lost 0 bases to trimming and J lost 4 bases, with 11 bases between them. Germline V CDR1 and CDR2: SGHRS, YFSETQ. The DNA of the CDR3 is TGCGCCAGCAGCTTGGACTCAGCATCAGGAAACACCATATATTTT. Residues: CASSLDSASGNTIYF.

This sequence joins TRBV29-1 and TRBJ2-5, with D possibly being TRBD2 (5 bases). The CDR3 covers 11 residues. The V gene lost 3 bases and the J gene lost 6 bases, with 8 bases spanning the gap. Germline CDR1 is SQVTM and CDR2 is ANQGSEA. Here the CDR3 DNA reads TGCAGCGTTGAGAGAGGGAAGACCCAGTACTTC. It translates to CSVERGKTQYF.

As concerns this clone: The junction and the germline gene differ at one end; a read error may be behind it. The genes are TRBV7-7 and TRBJ2-3; 7 positions match TRBD1. Germline CDR1 is SSHAT and CDR2 is FNYEAQ (reference sequence). The CDR3 is made up of 19 amino acids. CDR3 loop: CASSLIINRGLCGVDTQYF. CDR3 DNA sequence: TGTGCTAGCAGCTTAATTATTAACAGGGGATTATGTGGGGTAGATACGCAGTATTTT. Combining the CDR3 with reference TRBV7-7 and TRBJ2-3 gives the whole variable domain GAGVSQSPRYKVTKRGQDVTLRCDPISSHATLYWYQQALGQGPEFLTYFNYEAQPDKSGLPSDRFSAERPEGSISTLTIQRTEQRDSAMYRCASSLIINRGLCGVDTQYFGPGTRLTVL.

The chain carries TRBV5-1 and TRBJ2-1; D possibly matches TRBD1 or TRBD2 (5 bases each). Looked up from germline, CDR1 is SGHRS and CDR2 is YFSETQ. This CDR3 has 15 amino acids. V lost 1 base, J lost 2 bases, and 10 bases lay in between. The CDR3 nucleotides read TGCGCCAGCAGCTTGCCGGGGCCCACCTACAATGAGCAGTTCTTC. It translates to CASSLPGPTYNEQFF.

The rearrangement uses TRBV5-1 and TRBJ2-1; no firm D call. Trimming left V 5 bases short and J 0 bases short, with 12 bases between. In germline, CDR1 is SGHRS, CDR2 YFSETQ. The CDR3 length is 15 residues. The CDR3 bases are TGCGCCAGCAGGATGACTTCCAGCTCCTACAATGAGCAGTTCTTC. Amino acid sequence: CASRMTSSSYNEQFF.

J is TRBJ2-1 and V is TRBV19, with D perhaps matching TRBD2 (6 bases). The CDR3 loop spans 14 amino acids. The germline CDR1 and CDR2 sequences are LNHDA and SQIVND (reference sequence). Trimming removed 5 bases from V and 5 bases from J, with 13 bases in between. Written as DNA, the CDR3 is TGTGCCAGTAGTTGGGCTAGCGTTCACAATGAGCAGTTCTTC. Protein: CASSWASVHNEQFF.

This clone has only one observation. The V and J genes are TRBV6-1 and TRBJ2-7, with a weak D call TRBD1 (6 bases). The CDR3 length is 14 residues. The V and J ends lost 6 bases and 4 bases respectively, with 16 bases between them. Germline V CDR1 and CDR2: MNHNS, SASEGT. DNA for the CDR3: TGTGCCAGCAGCAGGGGTTCCCCGAGGTACGAGCAGTACTTC. Protein: CASSRGSPRYEQYF.